The 7 T cell receptor beta chains listed next were all sequenced from one sample in a study of blood T cell repertoires in COVID-19. TCRdb's copy holds only in-frame clones and misses some; the assay was immunoSEQ multiplex PCR. The sample lists about 150,000 clones, approximately 80% occurring once. Sequences were obtained from peripheral blood. The receptors come from a woman aged 45-65 years with acute or convalescent COVID-19.

The chain links TRBV7-6 to TRBJ2-5, with 10 bases that match TRBD1. The germline V gene has CDR1 SGHVS and CDR2 FNYEAQ. CDR3 length equals 15 residues. V dropped 3 bases and J dropped 5; count of bases not matched to a gene: 6. The CDR3 loop is CASSFPGQGLETQYF. CDR3 sequence (DNA): TGTGCCAGCAGCTTCCCGGGACAGGGGTTGGAGACCCAGTACTTC.

The V and J genes are TRBV27 and TRBJ1-1; the match to TRBD1 covers 11 bases. This CDR3 is 15 amino acids long. Per germline, CDR1 MNHEY and CDR2 SMNVEV (reference sequence). The J segment lost 5 bases and the V segment lost 6 bases, leaving 8 bases of the junction unmatched. CDR3 coding DNA: TGTGCCAGCAGACGCGGACAGGGGGCGGTTACTGAAGCTTTCTTT. Protein product: CASRRGQGAVTEAFF.

The rearrangement uses TRBV21-1 and TRBJ1-1; the table's TRBD1 call for D was not verified on the DNA. TRBV21-1 counts as a pseudogene. This CDR3 spans 14 amino acids. CDR3 loop: CASSKSSRGTEAFF. As DNA, the CDR3 is TGTGCCAGCAGCAAAAGTTCAAGGGGCACTGAAGCTTTCTTT.

The chain has TRBV28 and TRBJ2-1; TRBD2 agrees at 7 bases. Losses at the gene ends were 4 bases for V and 5 bases for J; bases not matched to a gene: 8. Germline V gene data show CDR1 as MDHEN and CDR2 as SYDVKM. This CDR3 contains 15 residues. The CDR3: CASSSGGTKHNEQFF. CDR3 bases: TGTGCCAGCAGTTCTGGCGGGACTAAACACAATGAGCAGTTCTTC.

The chain recombines TRBV6-5 with TRBJ1-1; 7 nucleotides agree with TRBD1. J lost 5 bases, V lost 0 bases, and 3 bases had no gene match. The CDR3 is made up of 14 amino acids. Germline V CDR1 and CDR2: MNHEY, SVGAGI. In DNA, the CDR3 is TGTGCCAGCAGTTACTCGTGGGGACAGACTGAAGCTTTCTTT. Translating gives CASSYSWGQTEAFF.

V usage is TRBV7-2 and J usage is TRBJ2-1; D gene unclear. The CDR3 length is 12 residues. CDR1 and CDR2 from the germline V gene are SGHTA and FQGNSA. Trimming left V 0 bases short and J 9 bases short, with 6 bases between. The CDR3 spells CASSLARSEQFF. Here the CDR3 DNA reads TGTGCCAGCAGCTTAGCCCGGTCTGAGCAGTTCTTC.

The chain has TRBV4-2 and TRBJ1-1, with D possibly being TRBD1 (5 bases). Trimming stripped 4 bases from V and 1 base from J, with 16 bases between. This CDR3 has 16 amino acids. In germline, CDR1 is LGHNA, CDR2 YNFKEQ. The CDR3 DNA is TGTGCCAGCAGCCCGTCGTCAAGGGGTAGGAACACTGAAGCTTTCTTT. Translating gives CASSPSSRGRNTEAFF.